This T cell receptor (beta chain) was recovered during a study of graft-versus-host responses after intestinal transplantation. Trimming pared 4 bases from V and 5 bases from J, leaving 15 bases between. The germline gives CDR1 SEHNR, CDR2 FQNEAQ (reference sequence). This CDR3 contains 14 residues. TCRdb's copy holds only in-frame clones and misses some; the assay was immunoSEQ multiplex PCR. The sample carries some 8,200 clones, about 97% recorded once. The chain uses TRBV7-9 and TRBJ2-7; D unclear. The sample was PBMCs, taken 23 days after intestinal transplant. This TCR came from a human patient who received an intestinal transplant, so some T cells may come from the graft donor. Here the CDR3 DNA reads TGTGCCAGCAGCTCCCCTCAAGGAAGGGACGAGCAGTACTTC. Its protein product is CASSSPQGRDEQYF.